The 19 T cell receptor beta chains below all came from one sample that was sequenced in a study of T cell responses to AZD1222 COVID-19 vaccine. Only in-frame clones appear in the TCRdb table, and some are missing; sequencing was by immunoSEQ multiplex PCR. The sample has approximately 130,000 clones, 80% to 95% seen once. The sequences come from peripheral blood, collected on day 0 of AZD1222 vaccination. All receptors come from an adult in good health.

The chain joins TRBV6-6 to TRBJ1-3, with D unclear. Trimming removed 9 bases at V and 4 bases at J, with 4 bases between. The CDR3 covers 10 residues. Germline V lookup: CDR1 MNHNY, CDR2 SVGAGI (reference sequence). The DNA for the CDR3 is TGTGCCAGTCAGGGAAACACCATATATTTT. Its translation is CASQGNTIYF.

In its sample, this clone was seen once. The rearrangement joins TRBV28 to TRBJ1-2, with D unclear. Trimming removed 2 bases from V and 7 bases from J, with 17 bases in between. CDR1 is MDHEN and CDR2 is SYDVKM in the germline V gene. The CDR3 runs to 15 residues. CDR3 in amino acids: CASSLPYGAPSGYTF. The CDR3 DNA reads TGTGCCAGCAGTTTACCCTACGGCGCGCCGAGTGGCTACACCTTC.

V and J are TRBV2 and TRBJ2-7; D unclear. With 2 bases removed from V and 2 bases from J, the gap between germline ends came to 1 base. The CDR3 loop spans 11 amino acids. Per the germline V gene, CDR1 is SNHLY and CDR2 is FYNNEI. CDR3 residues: CASSETYEQYF. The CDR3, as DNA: TGTGCCAGCAGTGAAACCTACGAGCAGTACTTC.

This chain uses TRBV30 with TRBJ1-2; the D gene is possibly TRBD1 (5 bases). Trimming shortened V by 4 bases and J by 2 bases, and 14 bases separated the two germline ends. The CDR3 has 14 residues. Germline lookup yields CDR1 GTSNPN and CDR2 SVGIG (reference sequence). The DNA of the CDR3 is TGTGCCTGGAAGAGCCCGGGACGGAACTATGGCTACACCTTC. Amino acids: CAWKSPGRNYGYTF.

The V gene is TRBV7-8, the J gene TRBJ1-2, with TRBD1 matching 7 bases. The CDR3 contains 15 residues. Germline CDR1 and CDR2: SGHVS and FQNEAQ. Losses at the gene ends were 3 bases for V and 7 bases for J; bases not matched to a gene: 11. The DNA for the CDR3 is TGTGCCAGCAGCTTCACCAATACAGGGGCGGGTGGCTACACCTTC. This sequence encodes CASSFTNTGAGGYTF.

The DNA for the CDR3 is TGTGCCAGTAGTCCGGGACAGTCGGGTGAAAAACTGTTTTTT. Its translation is CASSPGQSGEKLFF. The chain uses TRBV19 and TRBJ1-4; 7 nucleotides align to TRBD1. V lost 5 bases to trimming and J lost 7 bases; unmatched junction nucleotides: 7. The CDR3 extends over 14 amino acids. The germline V gene has CDR1 LNHDA and CDR2 SQIVND (reference sequence). Complete variable domain (other parts from reference TRBV19 and TRBJ1-4): DGGITQSPKYLFRKEGQNVTLSCEQNLNHDAMYWYRQDPGQGLRLIYYSQIVNDFQKGDIAEGYSVSREKKESFPLTVTSAQKNPTAFYLCASSPGQSGEKLFFGSGTQLSVL.

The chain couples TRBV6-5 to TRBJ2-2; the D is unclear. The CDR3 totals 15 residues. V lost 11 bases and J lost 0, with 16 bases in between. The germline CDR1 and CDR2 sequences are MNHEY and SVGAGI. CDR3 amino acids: CAHPRYRANTGELFF. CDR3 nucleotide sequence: TGTGCCCACCCAAGGTACAGAGCGAACACCGGGGAGCTGTTTTTT.

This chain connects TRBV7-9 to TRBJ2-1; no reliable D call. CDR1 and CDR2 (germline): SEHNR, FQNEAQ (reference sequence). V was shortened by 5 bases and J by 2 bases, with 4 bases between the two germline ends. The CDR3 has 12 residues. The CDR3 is CASSQTYNEQFF. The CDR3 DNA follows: TGTGCCAGCAGCCAAACCTACAATGAGCAGTTCTTC. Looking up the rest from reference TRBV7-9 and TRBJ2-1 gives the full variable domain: DTGVSQNPRHKITKRGQNVTFRCDPISEHNRLYWYRQTLGQGPEFLTYFQNEAQLEKSRLLSDRFSAERPKGSFSTLEIQRTEQGDSAMYLCASSQTYNEQFFGPGTRLTVL.

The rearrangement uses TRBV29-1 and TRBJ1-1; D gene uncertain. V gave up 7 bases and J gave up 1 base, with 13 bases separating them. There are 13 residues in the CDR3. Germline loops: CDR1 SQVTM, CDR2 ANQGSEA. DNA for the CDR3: TGCAGCGGGAGGAATACAGAGAACACTGAAGCTTTCTTT. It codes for CSGRNTENTEAFF.

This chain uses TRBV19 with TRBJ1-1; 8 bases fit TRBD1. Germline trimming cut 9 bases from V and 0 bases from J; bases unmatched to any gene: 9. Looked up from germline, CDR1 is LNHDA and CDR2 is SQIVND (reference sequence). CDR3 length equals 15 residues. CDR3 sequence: CASDTGGLVNTEAFF. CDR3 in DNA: TGTGCCAGCGACACAGGGGGATTGGTGAACACTGAAGCTTTCTTT.

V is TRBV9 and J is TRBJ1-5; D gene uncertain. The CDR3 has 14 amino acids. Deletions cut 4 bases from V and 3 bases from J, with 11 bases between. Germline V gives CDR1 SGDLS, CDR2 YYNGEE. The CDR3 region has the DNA TGTGCCAGCAGCCTATCCGGCGACAATCAGCCCCAGCATTTT. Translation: CASSLSGDNQPQHF.

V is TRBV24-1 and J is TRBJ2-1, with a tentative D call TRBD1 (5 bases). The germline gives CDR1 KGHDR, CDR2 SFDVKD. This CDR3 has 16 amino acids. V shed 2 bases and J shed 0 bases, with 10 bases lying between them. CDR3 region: CATSDSDMSSYNEQFF. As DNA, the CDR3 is TGTGCCACCAGTGATTCGGACATGAGCTCCTACAATGAGCAGTTCTTC.

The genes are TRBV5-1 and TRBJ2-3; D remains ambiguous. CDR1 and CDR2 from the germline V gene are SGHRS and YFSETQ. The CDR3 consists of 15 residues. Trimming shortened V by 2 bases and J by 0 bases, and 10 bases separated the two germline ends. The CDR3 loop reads CASSFDGPSTDTQYF. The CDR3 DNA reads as TGCGCCAGCAGCTTCGACGGACCTAGCACAGATACGCAGTATTTT.

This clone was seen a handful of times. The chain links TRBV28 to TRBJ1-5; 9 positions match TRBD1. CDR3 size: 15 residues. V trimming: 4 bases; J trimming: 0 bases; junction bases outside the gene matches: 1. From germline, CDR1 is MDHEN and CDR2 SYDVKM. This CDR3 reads CASSWTGDSNQPQHF. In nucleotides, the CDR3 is TGTGCCAGCAGTTGGACAGGGGATAGCAATCAGCCCCAGCATTTT.

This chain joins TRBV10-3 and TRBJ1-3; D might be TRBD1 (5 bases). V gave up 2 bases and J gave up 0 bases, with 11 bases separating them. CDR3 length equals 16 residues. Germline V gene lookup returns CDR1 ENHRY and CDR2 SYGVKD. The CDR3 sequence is CAISERGGYSGNTIYF. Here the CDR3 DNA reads TGTGCCATCAGTGAGCGGGGGGGTTACTCTGGAAACACCATATATTTT.

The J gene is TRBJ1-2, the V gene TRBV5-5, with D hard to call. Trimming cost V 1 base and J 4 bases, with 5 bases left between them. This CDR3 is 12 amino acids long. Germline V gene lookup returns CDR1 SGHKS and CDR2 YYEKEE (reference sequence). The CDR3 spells CASSLMPYGYTF. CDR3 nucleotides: TGTGCCAGCAGCTTGATGCCCTATGGCTACACCTTC.

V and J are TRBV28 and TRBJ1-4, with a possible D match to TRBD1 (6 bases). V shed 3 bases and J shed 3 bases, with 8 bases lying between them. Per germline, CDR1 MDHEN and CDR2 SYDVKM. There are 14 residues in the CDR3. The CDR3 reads CASSLGTPNEKLFF. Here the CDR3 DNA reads TGTGCCAGCAGTTTGGGGACACCTAATGAAAAACTGTTTTTT.

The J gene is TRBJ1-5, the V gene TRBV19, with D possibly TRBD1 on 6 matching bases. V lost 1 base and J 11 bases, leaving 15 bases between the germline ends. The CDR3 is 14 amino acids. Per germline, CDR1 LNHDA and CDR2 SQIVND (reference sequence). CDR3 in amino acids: CASSIGGISGAQHF. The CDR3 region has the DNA TGTGCCAGTAGTATAGGAGGGATTTCAGGGGCCCAGCATTTT. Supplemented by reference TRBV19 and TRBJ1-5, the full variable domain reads DGGITQSPKYLFRKEGQNVTLSCEQNLNHDAMYWYRQDPGQGLRLIYYSQIVNDFQKGDIAEGYSVSREKKESFPLTVTSAQKNPTAFYLCASSIGGISGAQHFGDGTRLSIL.

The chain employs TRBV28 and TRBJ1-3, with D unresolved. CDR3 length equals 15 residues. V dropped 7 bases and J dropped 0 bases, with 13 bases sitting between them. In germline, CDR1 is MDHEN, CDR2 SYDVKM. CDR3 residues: CASMGRYSSGNTIYF. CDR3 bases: TGTGCCAGCATGGGCAGGTATAGCTCTGGAAACACCATATATTTT.